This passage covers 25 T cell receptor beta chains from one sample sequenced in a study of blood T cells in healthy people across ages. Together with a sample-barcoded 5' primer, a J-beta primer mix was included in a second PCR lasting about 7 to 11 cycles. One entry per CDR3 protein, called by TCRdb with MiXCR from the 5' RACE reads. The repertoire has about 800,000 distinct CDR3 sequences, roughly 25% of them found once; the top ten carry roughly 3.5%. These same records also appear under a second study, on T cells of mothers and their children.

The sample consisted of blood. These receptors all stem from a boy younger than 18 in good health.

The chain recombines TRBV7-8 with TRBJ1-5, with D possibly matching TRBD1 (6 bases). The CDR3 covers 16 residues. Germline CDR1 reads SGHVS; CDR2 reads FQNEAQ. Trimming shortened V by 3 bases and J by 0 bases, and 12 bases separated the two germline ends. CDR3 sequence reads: CASSLTGPNSNQPQHF. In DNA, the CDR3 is TGTGCCAGCAGCTTGACAGGCCCGAATAGCAATCAGCCCCAGCATTTT.

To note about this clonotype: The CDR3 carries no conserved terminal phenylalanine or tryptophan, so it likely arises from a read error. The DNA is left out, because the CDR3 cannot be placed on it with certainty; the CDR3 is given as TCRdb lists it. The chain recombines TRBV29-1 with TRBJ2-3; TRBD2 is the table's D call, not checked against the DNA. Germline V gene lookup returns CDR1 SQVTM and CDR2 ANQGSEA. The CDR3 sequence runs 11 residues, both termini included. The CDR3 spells CSVEGLAGGQL.

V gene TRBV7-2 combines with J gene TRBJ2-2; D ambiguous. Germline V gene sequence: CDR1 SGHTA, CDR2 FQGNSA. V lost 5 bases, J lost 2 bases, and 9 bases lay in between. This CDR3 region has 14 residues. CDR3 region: CASSPWRNTGELFF. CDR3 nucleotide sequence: TGTGCCAGCAGCCCCTGGAGAAACACCGGGGAGCTGTTTTTT.

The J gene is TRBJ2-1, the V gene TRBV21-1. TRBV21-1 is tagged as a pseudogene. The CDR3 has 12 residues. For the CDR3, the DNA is TGTGCCAGGAACAGAGAAAACAATGAGCAGTTCTTC. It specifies CARNRENNEQFF.

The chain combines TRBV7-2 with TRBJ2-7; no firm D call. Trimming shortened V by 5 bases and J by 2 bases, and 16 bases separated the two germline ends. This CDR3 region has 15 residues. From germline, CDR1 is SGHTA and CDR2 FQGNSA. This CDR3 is CASSHSTTDPYEQYF. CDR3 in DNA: TGTGCCAGCAGCCATTCGACCACGGATCCCTACGAGCAGTACTTC.

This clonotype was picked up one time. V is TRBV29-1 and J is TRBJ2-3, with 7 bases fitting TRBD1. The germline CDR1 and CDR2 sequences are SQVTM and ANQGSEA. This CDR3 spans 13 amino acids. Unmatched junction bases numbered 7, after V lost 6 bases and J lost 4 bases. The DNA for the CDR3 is TGCAGCGTAGACAGGGTGAATTCAGATACGCAGTATTTT. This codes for CSVDRVNSDTQYF.

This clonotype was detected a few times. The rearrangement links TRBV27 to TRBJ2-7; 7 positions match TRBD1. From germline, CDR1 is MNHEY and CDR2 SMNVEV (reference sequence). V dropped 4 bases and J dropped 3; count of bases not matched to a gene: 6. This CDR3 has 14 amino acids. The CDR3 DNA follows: TGTGCCAGCAGTTCGCAAACAGGGGACTACGAGCAGTACTTC. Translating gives CASSSQTGDYEQYF.

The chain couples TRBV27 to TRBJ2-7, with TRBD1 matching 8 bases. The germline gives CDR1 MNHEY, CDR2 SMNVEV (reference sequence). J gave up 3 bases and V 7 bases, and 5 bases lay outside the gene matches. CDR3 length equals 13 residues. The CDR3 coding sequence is TGTGCCAGCAAGGACAGGGTGTTCTACGAGCAGTACTTC. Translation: CASKDRVFYEQYF.

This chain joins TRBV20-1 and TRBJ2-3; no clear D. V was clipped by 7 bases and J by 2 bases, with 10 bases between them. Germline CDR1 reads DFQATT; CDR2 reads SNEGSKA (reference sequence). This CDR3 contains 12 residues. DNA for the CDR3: TGCAGTGTGAAGCGCCTCACAGATACGCAGTATTTT. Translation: CSVKRLTDTQYF.

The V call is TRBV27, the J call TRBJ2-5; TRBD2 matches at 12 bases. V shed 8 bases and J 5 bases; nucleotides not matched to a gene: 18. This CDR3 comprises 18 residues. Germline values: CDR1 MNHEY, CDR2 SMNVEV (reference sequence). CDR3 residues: CASRKPRTSGEGAETQYF. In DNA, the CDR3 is TGTGCCAGCCGTAAACCTCGGACTAGCGGGGAGGGTGCGGAGACCCAGTACTTC.

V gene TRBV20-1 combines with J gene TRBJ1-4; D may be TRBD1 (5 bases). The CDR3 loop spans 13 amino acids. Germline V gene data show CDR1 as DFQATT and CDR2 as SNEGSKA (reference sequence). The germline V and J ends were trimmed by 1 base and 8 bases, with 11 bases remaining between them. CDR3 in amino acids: CSARGQGGEKLFF. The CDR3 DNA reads TGCAGTGCTAGAGGCCAGGGTGGCGAAAAACTGTTTTTT.

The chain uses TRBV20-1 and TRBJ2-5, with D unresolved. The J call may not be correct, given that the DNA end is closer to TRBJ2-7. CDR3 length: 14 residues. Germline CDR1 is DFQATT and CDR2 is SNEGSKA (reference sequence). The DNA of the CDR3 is TGCAGTGCTAGAGATCTCAAGGAGTCCTACGAGCAGTACTTC. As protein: CSARDLKESYEQYF.

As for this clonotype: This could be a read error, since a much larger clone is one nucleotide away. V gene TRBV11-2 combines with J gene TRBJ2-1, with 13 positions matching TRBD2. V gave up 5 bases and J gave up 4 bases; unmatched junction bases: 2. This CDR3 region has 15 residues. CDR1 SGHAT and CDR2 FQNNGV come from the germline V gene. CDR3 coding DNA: TGTGCCAGCAGCGTGACTAGCGGGGGGTACAATGAGCAGTTCTTC. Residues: CASSVTSGGYNEQFF.

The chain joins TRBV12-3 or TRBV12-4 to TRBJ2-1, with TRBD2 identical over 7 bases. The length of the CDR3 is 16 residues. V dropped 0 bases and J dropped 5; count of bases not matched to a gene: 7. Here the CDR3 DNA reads TGTGCCAGCAGTTTAGCCCGACTAGCTGGGGACAATGAGCAGTTCTTC. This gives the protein CASSLARLAGDNEQFF.

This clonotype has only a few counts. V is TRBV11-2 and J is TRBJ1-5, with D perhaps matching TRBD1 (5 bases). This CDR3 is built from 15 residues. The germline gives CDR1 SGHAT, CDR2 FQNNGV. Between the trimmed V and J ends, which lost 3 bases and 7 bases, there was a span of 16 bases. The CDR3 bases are TGTGCCAGCAGCTTTCAGCTGGGGGATCTCCAGCCCCAGCATTTT. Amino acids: CASSFQLGDLQPQHF.

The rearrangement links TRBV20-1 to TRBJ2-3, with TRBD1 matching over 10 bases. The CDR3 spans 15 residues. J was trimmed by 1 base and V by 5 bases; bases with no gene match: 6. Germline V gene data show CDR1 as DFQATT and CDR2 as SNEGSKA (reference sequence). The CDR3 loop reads CSASRQGAGTDTQYF. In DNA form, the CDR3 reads TGCAGTGCTTCCCGACAGGGGGCCGGCACAGATACGCAGTATTTT.

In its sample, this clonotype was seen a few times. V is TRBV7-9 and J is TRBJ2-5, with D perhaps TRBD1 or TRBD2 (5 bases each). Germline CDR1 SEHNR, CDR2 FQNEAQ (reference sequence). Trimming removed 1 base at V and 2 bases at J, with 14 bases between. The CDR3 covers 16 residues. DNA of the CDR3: TGTGCCAGCAGCTTAGTTCGGGACCCTGGGCAAGAGACCCAGTACTTC. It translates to CASSLVRDPGQETQYF.

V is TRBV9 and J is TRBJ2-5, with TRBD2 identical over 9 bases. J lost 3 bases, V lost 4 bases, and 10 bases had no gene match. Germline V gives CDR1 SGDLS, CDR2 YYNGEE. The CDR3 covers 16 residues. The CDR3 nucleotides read TGTGCCAGCAGCCTAGAGCCGCGGGGGGGCAAAGAGACCCAGTACTTC. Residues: CASSLEPRGGKETQYF.

This CDR3 reads CASSFGFGNQPQHF. CDR3 nucleotides: TGTGCCAGCAGCTTCGGGTTTGGCAATCAGCCCCAGCATTTT. The chain employs TRBV7-8 and TRBJ1-5; D gene unclear. Germline V gene lookup returns CDR1 SGHVS and CDR2 FQNEAQ. This CDR3 has 14 residues. Trimming took off 3 bases at V and 2 bases at J, with 8 bases between the two ends.

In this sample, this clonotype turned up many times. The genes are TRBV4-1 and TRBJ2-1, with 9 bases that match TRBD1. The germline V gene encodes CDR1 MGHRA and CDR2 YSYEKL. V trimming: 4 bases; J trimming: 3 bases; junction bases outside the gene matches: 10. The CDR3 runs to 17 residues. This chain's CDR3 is CASSPRSGTGYYNEQFF. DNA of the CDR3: TGCGCCAGCAGCCCCAGGAGCGGGACAGGGTACTACAATGAGCAGTTCTTC.

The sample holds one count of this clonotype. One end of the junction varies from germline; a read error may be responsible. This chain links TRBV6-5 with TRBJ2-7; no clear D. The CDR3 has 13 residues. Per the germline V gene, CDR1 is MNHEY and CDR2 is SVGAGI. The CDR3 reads CASSFKSSYEQCF. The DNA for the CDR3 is TGTGCCAGTAGTTTTAAAAGCTCCTACGAGCAGTGCTTC.

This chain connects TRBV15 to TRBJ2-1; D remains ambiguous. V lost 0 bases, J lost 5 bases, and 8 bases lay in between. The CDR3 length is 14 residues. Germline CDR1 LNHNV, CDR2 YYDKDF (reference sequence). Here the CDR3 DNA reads TGTGCCACCAGCAGAGAGGAAGTGAACAATGAGCAGTTCTTC. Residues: CATSREEVNNEQFF. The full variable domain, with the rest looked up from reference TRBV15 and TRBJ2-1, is DAMVIQNPRYQVTQFGKPVTLSCSQTLNHNVMYWYQQKSSQAPKLLFHYYDKDFNNEADTPDNFQSRRPNTSFCFLDIRSPGLGDTAMYLCATSREEVNNEQFFGPGTRLTVL.

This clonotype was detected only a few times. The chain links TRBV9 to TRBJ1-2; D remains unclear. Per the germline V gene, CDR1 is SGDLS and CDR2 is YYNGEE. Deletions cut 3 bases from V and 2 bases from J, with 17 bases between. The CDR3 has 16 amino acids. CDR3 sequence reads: CASSATRDIRNYGYTF. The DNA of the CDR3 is TGTGCCAGCAGCGCCACCCGGGATATCCGGAACTATGGCTACACCTTC.

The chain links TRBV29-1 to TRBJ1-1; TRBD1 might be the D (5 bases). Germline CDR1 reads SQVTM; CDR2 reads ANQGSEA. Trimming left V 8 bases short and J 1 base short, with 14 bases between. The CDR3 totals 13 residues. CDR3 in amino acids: CSFSPQGNTEAFF. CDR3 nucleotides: TGCAGCTTCAGCCCCCAGGGGAACACTGAAGCTTTCTTT.

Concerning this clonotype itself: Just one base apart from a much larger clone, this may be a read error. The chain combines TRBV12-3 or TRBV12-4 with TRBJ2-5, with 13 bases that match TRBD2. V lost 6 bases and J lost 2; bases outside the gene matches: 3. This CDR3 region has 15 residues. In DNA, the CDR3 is TGTGCCAGCAGGGCACTAGCGGGGGGGCAAGAGACCCAGTACTTC. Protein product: CASRALAGGQETQYF.